This T cell receptor beta chain was retrieved from a study of tumor and adjacent non-tumor tissue in lung cancer. Study outcomes and limitations: Tumor tissue had significantly higher TCR diversity than normal lung.

The library came from three nested PCR rounds adapted from ARM-PCR protocols. MiXCR was run by TCRdb on the multiplex PCR reads, yielding one entry per CDR3 protein. This sample yields under 85,000 distinct CDR3 sequences, of which around 80% are seen a single time; roughly 37% belongs to the top ten. CDR1 is DFQATT, CDR2 SNEGSKA, per germline (reference sequence). The CDR3 length is 11 residues. As concerns this clonotype: Antigen unknown. The junction and the germline gene differ at one end; a read error may be behind it.

RNA was extracted from bulk tissue without any cell sorting. This non-tumor lung sample came from over 3 cm beyond the tumor edge. The specimen sequenced was distant non-tumor lung tissue. The TCR sequence derives from a man between 65 and 79 years old with non-small cell lung cancer. The chain uses TRBV20-1 and TRBJ1-5; D call uncertain. The CDR3 DNA follows: TGCAATGCTAGATTAGGGCAGCCCCAGCATTTT. This translates into CNARLGQPQHF.